This T cell receptor (beta chain) appears in the sequencing data of a study of blood T cell repertoires in COVID-19. Whole-study context: Some COVID-19 samples were acute and others convalescent; all came from the United States, Italy and Spain. T cells, B-cell-depleted T cells, or PBMCs supplied cDNA or gDNA.

In the source study's methods: Nucleated cell counts were estimated from reference gene primer amplification. Measured with immunoSEQ multiplex PCR; TCRdb has only the in-frame clones, and not every one. V, J and clone size derive from that table, while D and trimming were established from the DNA sequence. The profile shows over 110,000 clones, 81% of them singletons. There are 17 residues in the CDR3. V dropped 0 bases and J dropped 2; count of bases not matched to a gene: 5. CDR1 LGHNA and CDR2 YSLEER come from the germline V gene. The sequencing sample was made of peripheral blood. The receptor was derived from a human donor in a cohort sampled during active COVID-19. The chain uses TRBV4-3 and TRBJ2-4, with TRBD2 matching over 9 bases. This chain's CDR3 is CASSQDSLAGTKNIQYF. CDR3 in DNA: TGCGCCAGCAGCCAAGATTCCCTAGCGGGAACCAAAAACATTCAGTACTTC.